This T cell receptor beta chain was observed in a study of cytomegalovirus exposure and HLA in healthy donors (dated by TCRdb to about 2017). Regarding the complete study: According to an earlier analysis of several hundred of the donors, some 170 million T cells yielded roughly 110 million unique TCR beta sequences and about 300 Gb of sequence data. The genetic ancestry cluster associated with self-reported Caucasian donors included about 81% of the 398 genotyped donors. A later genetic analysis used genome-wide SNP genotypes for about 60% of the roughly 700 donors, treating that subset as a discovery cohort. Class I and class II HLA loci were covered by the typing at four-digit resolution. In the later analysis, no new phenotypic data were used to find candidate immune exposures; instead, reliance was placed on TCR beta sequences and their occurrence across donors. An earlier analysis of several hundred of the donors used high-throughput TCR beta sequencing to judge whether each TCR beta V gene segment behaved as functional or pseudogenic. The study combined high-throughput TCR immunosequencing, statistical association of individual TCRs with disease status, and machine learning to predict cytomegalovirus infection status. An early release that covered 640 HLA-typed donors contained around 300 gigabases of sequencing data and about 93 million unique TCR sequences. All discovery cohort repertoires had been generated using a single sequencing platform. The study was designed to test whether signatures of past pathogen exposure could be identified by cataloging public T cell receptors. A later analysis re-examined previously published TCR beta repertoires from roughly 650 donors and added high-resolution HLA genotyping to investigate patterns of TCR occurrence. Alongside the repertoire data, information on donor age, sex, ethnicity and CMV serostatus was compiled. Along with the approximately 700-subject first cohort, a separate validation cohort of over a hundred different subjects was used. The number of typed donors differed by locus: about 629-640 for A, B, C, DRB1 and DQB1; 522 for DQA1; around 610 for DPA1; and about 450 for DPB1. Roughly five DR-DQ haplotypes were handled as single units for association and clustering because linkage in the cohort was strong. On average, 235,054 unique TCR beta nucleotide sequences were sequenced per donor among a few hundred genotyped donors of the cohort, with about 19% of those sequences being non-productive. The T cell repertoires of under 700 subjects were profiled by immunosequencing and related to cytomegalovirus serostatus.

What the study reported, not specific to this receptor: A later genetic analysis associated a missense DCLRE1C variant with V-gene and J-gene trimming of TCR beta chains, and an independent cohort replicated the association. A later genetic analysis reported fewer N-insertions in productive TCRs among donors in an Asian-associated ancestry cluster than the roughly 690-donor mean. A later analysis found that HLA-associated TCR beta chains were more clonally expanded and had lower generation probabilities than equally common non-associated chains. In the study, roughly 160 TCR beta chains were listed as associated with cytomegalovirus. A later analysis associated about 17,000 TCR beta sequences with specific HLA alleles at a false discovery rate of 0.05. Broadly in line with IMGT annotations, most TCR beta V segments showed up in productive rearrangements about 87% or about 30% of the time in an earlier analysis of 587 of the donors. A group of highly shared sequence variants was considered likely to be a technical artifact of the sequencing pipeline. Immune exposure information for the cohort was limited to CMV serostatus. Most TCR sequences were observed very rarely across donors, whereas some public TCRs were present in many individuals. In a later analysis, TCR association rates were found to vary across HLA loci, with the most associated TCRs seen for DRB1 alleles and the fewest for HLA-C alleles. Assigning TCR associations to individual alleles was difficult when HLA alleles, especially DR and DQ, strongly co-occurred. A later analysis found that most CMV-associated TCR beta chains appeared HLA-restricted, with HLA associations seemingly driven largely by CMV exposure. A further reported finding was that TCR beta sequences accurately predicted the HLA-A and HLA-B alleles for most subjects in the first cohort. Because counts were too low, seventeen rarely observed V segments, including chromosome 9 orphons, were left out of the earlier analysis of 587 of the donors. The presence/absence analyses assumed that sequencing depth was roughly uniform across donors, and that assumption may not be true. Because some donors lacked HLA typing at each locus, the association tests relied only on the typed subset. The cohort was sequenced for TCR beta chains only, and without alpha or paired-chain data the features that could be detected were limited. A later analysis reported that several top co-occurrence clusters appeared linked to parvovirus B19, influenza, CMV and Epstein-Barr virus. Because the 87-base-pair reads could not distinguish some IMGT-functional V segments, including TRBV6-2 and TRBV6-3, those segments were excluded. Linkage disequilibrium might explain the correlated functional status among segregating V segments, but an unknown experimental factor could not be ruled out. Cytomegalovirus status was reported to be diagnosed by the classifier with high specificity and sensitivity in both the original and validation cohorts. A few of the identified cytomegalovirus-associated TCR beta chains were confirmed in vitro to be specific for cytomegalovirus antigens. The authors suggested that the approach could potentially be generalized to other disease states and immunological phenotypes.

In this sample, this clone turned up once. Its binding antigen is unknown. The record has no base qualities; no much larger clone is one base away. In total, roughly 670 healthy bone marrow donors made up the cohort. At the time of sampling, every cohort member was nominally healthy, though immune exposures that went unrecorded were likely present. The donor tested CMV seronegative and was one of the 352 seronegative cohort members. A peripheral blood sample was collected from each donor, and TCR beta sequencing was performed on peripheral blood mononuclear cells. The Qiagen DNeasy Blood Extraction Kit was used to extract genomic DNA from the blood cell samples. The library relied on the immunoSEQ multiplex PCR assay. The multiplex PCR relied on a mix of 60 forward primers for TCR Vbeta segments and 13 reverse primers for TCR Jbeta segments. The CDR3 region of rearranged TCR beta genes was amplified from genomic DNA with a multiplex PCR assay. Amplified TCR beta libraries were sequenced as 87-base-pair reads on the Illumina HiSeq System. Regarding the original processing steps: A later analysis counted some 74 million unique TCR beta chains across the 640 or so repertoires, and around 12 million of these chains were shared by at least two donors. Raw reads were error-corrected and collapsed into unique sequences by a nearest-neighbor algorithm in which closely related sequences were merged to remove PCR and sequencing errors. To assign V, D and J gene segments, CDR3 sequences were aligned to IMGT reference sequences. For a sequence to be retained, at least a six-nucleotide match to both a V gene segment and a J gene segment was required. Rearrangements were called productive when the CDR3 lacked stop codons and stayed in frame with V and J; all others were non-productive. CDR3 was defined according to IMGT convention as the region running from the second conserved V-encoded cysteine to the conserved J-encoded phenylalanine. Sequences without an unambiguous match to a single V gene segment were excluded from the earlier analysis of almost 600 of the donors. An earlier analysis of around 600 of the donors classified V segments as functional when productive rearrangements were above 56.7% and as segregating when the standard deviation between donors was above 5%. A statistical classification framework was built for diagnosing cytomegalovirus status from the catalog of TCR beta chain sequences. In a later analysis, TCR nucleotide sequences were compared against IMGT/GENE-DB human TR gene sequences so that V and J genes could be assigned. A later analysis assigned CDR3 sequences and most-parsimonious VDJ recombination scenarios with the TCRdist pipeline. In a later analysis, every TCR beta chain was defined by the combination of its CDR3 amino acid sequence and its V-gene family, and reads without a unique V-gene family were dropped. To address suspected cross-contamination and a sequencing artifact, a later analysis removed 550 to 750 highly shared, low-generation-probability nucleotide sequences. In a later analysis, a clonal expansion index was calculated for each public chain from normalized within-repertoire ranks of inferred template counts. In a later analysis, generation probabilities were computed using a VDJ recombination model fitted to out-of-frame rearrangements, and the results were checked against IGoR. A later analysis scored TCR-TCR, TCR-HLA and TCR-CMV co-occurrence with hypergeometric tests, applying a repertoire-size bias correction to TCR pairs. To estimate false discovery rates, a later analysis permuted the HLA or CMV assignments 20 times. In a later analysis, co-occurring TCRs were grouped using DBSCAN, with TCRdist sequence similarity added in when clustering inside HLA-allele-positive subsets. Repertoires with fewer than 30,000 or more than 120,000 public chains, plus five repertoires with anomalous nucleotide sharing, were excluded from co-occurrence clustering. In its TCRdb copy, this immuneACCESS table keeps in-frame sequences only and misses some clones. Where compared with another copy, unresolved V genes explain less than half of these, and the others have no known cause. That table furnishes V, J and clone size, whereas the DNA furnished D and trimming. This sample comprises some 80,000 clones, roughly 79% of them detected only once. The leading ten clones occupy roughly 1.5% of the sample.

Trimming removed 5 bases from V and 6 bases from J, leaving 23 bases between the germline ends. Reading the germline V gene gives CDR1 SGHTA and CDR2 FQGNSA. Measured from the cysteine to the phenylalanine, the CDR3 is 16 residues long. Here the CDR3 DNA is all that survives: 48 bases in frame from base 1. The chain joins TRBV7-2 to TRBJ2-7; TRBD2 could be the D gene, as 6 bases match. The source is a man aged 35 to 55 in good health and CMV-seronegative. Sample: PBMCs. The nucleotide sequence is TGTGCCAGCAGCCAGGGCCCCTTAGCGGTAAAACTCGAGCAGTACTTC. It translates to CASSQGPLAVKLEQYF.